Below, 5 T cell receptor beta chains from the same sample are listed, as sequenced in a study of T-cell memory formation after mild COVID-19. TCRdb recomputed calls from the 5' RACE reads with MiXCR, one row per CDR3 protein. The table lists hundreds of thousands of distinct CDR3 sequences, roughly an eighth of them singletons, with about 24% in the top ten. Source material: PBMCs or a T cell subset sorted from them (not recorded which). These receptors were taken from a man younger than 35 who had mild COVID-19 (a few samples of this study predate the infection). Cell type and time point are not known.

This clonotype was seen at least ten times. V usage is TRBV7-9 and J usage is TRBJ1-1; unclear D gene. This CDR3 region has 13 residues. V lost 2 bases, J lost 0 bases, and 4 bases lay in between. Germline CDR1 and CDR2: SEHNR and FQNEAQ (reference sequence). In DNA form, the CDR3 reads TGTGCCAGCAGCTTAACAATGAACACTGAAGCTTTCTTT. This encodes CASSLTMNTEAFF.

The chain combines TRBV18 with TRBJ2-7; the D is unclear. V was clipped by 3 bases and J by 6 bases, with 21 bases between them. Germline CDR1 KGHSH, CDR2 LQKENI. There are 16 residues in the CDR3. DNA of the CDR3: TGTGCCAGCTCACCCCGTCCCTGGGTCCTAGGAAGCGAGCAGTACGTC. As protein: CASSPRPWVLGSEQYV.

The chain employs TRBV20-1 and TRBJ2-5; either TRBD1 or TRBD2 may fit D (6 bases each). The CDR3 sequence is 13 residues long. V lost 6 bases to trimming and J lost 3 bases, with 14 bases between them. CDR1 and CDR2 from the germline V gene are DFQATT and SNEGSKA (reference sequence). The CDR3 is CSAGGSNEETQYF. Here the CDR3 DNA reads TGCAGTGCAGGGGGGAGTAACGAAGAGACCCAGTACTTC.

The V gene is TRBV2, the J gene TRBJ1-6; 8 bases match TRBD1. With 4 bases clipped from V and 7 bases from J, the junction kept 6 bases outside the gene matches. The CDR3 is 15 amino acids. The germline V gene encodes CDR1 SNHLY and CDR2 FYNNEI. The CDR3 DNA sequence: TGTGCCAGCAGTGTTTTCGGACAGGGAAATTCACCCCTCCACTTT. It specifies CASSVFGQGNSPLHF.

This CDR3 reads CASSSHGVSNQPQHF. CDR3 in DNA: TGTGCCAGCAGCTCCCACGGGGTTAGCAATCAGCCCCAGCATTTT. The V call is TRBV7-2, the J call TRBJ1-5, with no clear D. Germline loops: CDR1 SGHTA, CDR2 FQGNSA. V shed 4 bases and J shed 0 bases, with 10 bases lying between them. The CDR3 runs to 15 residues. The complete variable domain, with remaining parts taken from reference TRBV7-2 and TRBJ1-5, reads GAGVSQSPSNKVTEKGKDVELRCDPISGHTALYWYRQSLGQGLEFLIYFQGNSAPDKSGLPSDRFSAERTGGSVSTLTIQRTQQEDSAVYLCASSSHGVSNQPQHFGDGTRLSIL.